The clone carrying this T cell receptor (beta chain) was seen a few times. Its antigen is still unknown. TCRdb fed the RT-PCR reads into MiXCR, producing one record per CDR3 protein. The sample includes hundreds of thousands of distinct CDR3 sequences, 15% to 19% of them seen just once. Trimming pared 0 bases from V and 3 bases from J, leaving 12 bases between. Germline loops: CDR1 SGHDN, CDR2 FVKESK. The CDR3 sequence is 15 residues long. This record comes from a study of response to subunit inactivated influenza vaccine. General study points: The authors suggested that few new T cells are recruited per seasonal influenza vaccination.

The rearrangement uses TRBV14 and TRBJ2-7, with a weak D call TRBD2 (5 bases). The sequencing used PBMCs from blood, collected about 11 days after vaccination. The receptor was isolated from a man aged 50 to 60 who received an inactivated influenza vaccine. The CDR3 sequence is CASSQEASYVYEQYF. CDR3 nucleotide sequence: TGTGCCAGCAGCCAAGAGGCTAGCTACGTCTACGAGCAGTACTTC.